Described below is a single T cell receptor beta chain sequence and its context. This sample is part of a study of blood T cell repertoires in COVID-19. About the study: Nucleic acid was either cDNA or gDNA, and it came from T cells, B-cell-depleted T cells, or PBMCs.

CDR1 is MNHEY and CDR2 is SVGEGT in the germline V gene. CDR3 size: 14 residues. Trimming cost V 0 bases and J 2 bases, with 7 bases left between them. In the original analysis: Amplification from reference gene primers served as the basis for estimated nucleated cell counts. Clones were sequenced by immunoSEQ multiplex PCR, and TCRdb holds only the in-frame ones, with some missing. V, J and clone size are taken as reported in that table, and D and trimming were inferred from the DNA itself. The sample carries tens of thousands of clones, 70% to 90% recorded once. The sequence was obtained from a human donor in a cohort sampled during active COVID-19. The chain recombines TRBV6-2 or TRBV6-3 with TRBJ1-1, with D hard to call. The sample was peripheral blood. The CDR3 region has the DNA TGTGCCAGCAGTTACTCTGGCAGAAACACTGAAGCTTTCTTT. This gives the protein CASSYSGRNTEAFF.